The 22 T cell receptor beta chains below were found in one sample sequenced in a study of blood T cell repertoires in COVID-19. Only in-frame clones appear in the TCRdb table, and some are missing; sequencing was by immunoSEQ multiplex PCR. The profile shows about 110,000 clones, about 83% of them singletons. Sequenced input: peripheral blood. Receptor source: a woman in her seventies with acute or convalescent COVID-19.

This clone was detected once. This chain links TRBV19 with TRBJ2-5; a weak D match, TRBD1 (6 bases). The CDR3 contains 14 residues. V was pared by 5 bases and J by 1 base, with 11 bases between. The germline V gene has CDR1 LNHDA and CDR2 SQIVND (reference sequence). The CDR3: CASSGRQVQETQYF. The CDR3 nucleotides read TGTGCCAGTAGTGGCAGACAGGTCCAAGAGACCCAGTACTTC.

The chain recombines TRBV11-2 with TRBJ2-5; 8 bases map to TRBD1. V shed 4 bases, J shed 2 bases, and the junction held 6 bases outside the gene matches. The CDR3 length is 15 residues. Per germline, CDR1 SGHAT and CDR2 FQNNGV. CDR3 in amino acids: CASSSQHRGQETQYF. CDR3 DNA sequence: TGTGCCAGCAGCTCCCAACACAGGGGGCAAGAGACCCAGTACTTC.

The rearrangement links TRBV3-1 (or the pseudogene TRBV3-2) to TRBJ1-4; D is possibly TRBD1 (5 bases). Germline CDR1 is LGHDT and CDR2 is YNNKEL (reference sequence). With 0 bases removed from V and 4 bases from J, the gap between germline ends came to 9 bases. The CDR3 is 15 amino acids. The CDR3 region has the DNA TGTGCCAGCAGCCAAGATAGGCAGGGTAATGAAAAACTGTTTTTT. Its protein is CASSQDRQGNEKLFF.

The J gene is TRBJ2-3, the V gene TRBV21-1; the table gives TRBD2 as D, unverified against the DNA. TRBV21-1 is listed as a pseudogene. The CDR3 spans 14 residues. CDR3 protein: CASSRLAETDTQYF. The CDR3, as DNA: TGTGCCAGCAGCAGGCTAGCGGAGACAGATACGCAGTATTTT.

For this clone: Additional DNA sequences in this sample encode the identical CDR3. This chain links TRBV20-1 with TRBJ2-5; the D gene is possibly TRBD2 (6 bases). CDR1 DFQATT and CDR2 SNEGSKA come from the germline V gene (reference sequence). V shed 5 bases and J shed 4 bases, with 8 bases lying between them. This CDR3 has 11 amino acids. CDR3 in amino acids: CSAYGGETQYF. CDR3 sequence (DNA): TGCAGTGCTTACGGGGGAGAGACCCAGTACTTC.

This clone occurred once. This chain links TRBV11-2 with TRBJ2-2, with 10 bases aligning to TRBD1. The germline CDR1 and CDR2 sequences are SGHAT and FQNNGV. This CDR3 region has 15 residues. After removal of 3 bases from V and 8 bases from J, the junction contained 6 bases not matched to a gene. The DNA for the CDR3 is TGTGCCAGCAGCTTCGACAGGGGGCGCTTAGGGGAGCTGTTTTTT. Residues: CASSFDRGRLGELFF.

The chain links TRBV18 to TRBJ1-1; D possibly corresponds to TRBD1 (5 bases). The CDR3 sequence is 13 residues long. The V end was cut by 4 bases, the J end by 8 bases, with 14 bases between. Germline CDR1 is KGHSH and CDR2 is LQKENI. CDR3 amino acids: CASSLSQGDEAFF. In nucleotides, the CDR3 is TGTGCCAGCTCACTTTCCCAGGGCGACGAAGCTTTCTTT.

This chain joins TRBV6-5 and TRBJ1-1; D may be TRBD1 (5 bases). Trimming pared 6 bases from V and 1 base from J, leaving 6 bases between. The CDR3 contains 12 residues. In germline, CDR1 is MNHEY, CDR2 SVGAGI. This CDR3 reads CASSDRNTEAFF. The CDR3 DNA is TGTGCCAGCAGCGACAGGAACACTGAAGCTTTCTTT.

The chain is built from TRBV7-8 and TRBJ2-2; 15 bases are a match to TRBD2. This CDR3 is 18 amino acids long. Germline CDR1 SGHVS, CDR2 FQNEAQ. The V segment lost 3 bases and the J segment 2 bases; nucleotides outside the gene matches: 4. CDR3 sequence: CASSLGTSGRKNTGELFF. The CDR3 bases are TGTGCCAGCAGCTTGGGGACTAGCGGGAGGAAAAACACCGGGGAGCTGTTTTTT.

The chain couples TRBV6-5 to TRBJ1-2; TRBD1 is a possible D gene (5 bases). Per germline, CDR1 MNHEY and CDR2 SVGAGI. Trimming shortened V by 0 bases and J by 5 bases, and 16 bases separated the two germline ends. CDR3 length: 16 residues. The CDR3 sequence: CASSYSTASLFYGYTF. CDR3 DNA: TGTGCCAGCAGTTACTCGACAGCCTCCCTCTTTTATGGCTACACCTTC.

This chain uses TRBV5-6 with TRBJ1-5; TRBD1 is a possible D gene (5 bases). The V end was cut by 4 bases, the J end by 0 bases, with 20 bases between. This CDR3 is built from 18 residues. Germline assignment: CDR1 SGHDT and CDR2 YYEEEE. DNA for the CDR3: TGTGCCAGCAGCGCGTACGGACAAGACAGCTATAGCAATCAGCCCCAGCATTTT. Its translation: CASSAYGQDSYSNQPQHF.

For the CDR3, the DNA is TGTGCCACCAGTGACCCTCAAGCGGCCACCTACAATGAGCAGTTCTTC. Translating gives CATSDPQAATYNEQFF. This sequence joins TRBV24-1 and TRBJ2-1, with D possibly matching TRBD2 (5 bases). Per germline, CDR1 KGHDR and CDR2 SFDVKD. Trimming stripped 4 bases from V and 2 bases from J, with 14 bases between. There are 16 residues in the CDR3.

The chain recombines TRBV5-5 with TRBJ1-3; a weak D match, TRBD1 (5 bases). V lost 0 bases to trimming and J lost 0 bases, with 10 bases between them. The CDR3 runs 16 residues. Germline CDR1 reads SGHKS; CDR2 reads YYEKEE (reference sequence). The CDR3 is CASSLEGALSGNTIYF. CDR3 bases: TGTGCCAGCAGCTTGGAAGGGGCCCTCTCTGGAAACACCATATATTTT. The full variable domain, its missing parts supplied by reference TRBV5-5 and TRBJ1-3, is DAGVTQSPTHLIKTRGQQVTLRCSPISGHKSVSWYQQVLGQGPQFIFQYYEKEERGRGNFPDRFSARQFPNYSSELNVNALLLGDSALYLCASSLEGALSGNTIYFGEGSWLTVV.

This rearrangement joins TRBV4-1 to TRBJ1-6; unclear D gene. The V gene's germline CDR1 is MGHRA and CDR2 YSYEKL. The CDR3 has 12 residues. V lost 4 bases and J 7 bases, leaving 5 bases between the germline ends. CDR3 in amino acids: CASSPLNSPLHF. CDR3 sequence (DNA): TGCGCCAGCAGCCCCCTGAATTCACCCCTCCACTTT.

The chain employs TRBV29-1 and TRBJ2-5, with TRBD2 matching over 7 bases. With V trimmed by 5 bases and J by 4 bases, 7 bases remained unmatched. Per the germline V gene, CDR1 is SQVTM and CDR2 is ANQGSEA. This CDR3 comprises 13 residues. The CDR3 bases are TGCAGCGTTTTGGGAGGGACGGGAGAGACCCAGTACTTC. Encoded protein: CSVLGGTGETQYF.

J is TRBJ1-3 and V is TRBV19; no reliable D call. Looked up from germline, CDR1 is LNHDA and CDR2 is SQIVND (reference sequence). V lost 1 base, J lost 2 bases, and 6 bases lay in between. The CDR3 has 14 amino acids. CDR3 protein: CASSIGGAGNTIYF. The CDR3, as DNA: TGTGCCAGTAGTATAGGAGGAGCTGGAAACACCATATATTTT. Drawing the rest from reference TRBV19 and TRBJ1-3, the complete variable domain is DGGITQSPKYLFRKEGQNVTLSCEQNLNHDAMYWYRQDPGQGLRLIYYSQIVNDFQKGDIAEGYSVSREKKESFPLTVTSAQKNPTAFYLCASSIGGAGNTIYFGEGSWLTVV.

V is TRBV11-3 and J is TRBJ2-3, with 10 bases that match TRBD2. CDR3 length: 16 residues. Germline V gene sequence: CDR1 SGHNT, CDR2 YENEEA. Trimming cost V 2 bases and J 0 bases; bases outside gene matches: 2. CDR3 protein: CASSLSSGGSTDTQYF. CDR3 DNA sequence: TGTGCCAGCAGCTTAAGTAGCGGGGGGAGCACAGATACGCAGTATTTT. Full variable domain (rest looked up from reference TRBV11-3 and TRBJ2-3): EAGVVQSPRYKIIEKKQPVAFWCNPISGHNTLYWYLQNLGQGPELLIRYENEEAVDDSQLPKDRFSAERLKGVDSTLKIQPAELGDSAVYLCASSLSSGGSTDTQYFGPGTRLTVL.

The V gene is TRBV28, the J gene TRBJ1-2; 7 nucleotides line up with TRBD1. The CDR3 is 12 residues long. V dropped 5 bases and J dropped 8; count of bases not matched to a gene: 5. CDR1 MDHEN and CDR2 SYDVKM come from the germline V gene. The CDR3 DNA reads as TGTGCCAGCAGTCTTAGGGGGCGAGGCTACACCTTC. It translates to CASSLRGRGYTF.

The V call is TRBV19, the J call TRBJ2-7, with a weak D call TRBD2 (6 bases). Germline CDR1 is LNHDA and CDR2 is SQIVND (reference sequence). The CDR3 is made up of 13 amino acids. Trimming took off 5 bases at V and 1 base at J, with 9 bases between the two ends. The CDR3 loop is CASSYGTSYEQYF. The CDR3, as DNA: TGTGCCAGTAGTTACGGGACTTCCTACGAGCAGTACTTC.

This clone was observed a single time. This rearrangement joins TRBV10-3 to TRBJ2-5, with D tentatively TRBD2 (5 bases). Germline values: CDR1 ENHRY, CDR2 SYGVKD. The CDR3 loop spans 12 amino acids. The germline V and J ends were trimmed by 6 bases and 5 bases, with 10 bases remaining between them. The CDR3 nucleotides read TGTGCCATCAGGGCTAGCAGCGAGACCCAGTACTTC. This sequence encodes CAIRASSETQYF.

The chain joins TRBV2 to TRBJ2-5; no clear D. V gave up 5 bases and J gave up 5 bases, with 9 bases separating them. The CDR3 is 12 amino acids. From germline, CDR1 is SNHLY and CDR2 FYNNEI. As DNA, the CDR3 is TGTGCCAGCAGTCCCACCAGGGAGACCCAGTACTTC. Its protein is CASSPTRETQYF.

The chain carries TRBV28 and TRBJ1-2, with a weak D call TRBD1 (5 bases). Germline V gene sequence: CDR1 MDHEN, CDR2 SYDVKM. The CDR3 length is 13 residues. Trimming left V 7 bases short and J 6 bases short, with 15 bases between. The CDR3 here is CASTPARANGYTF. The CDR3 DNA is TGTGCCAGCACCCCGGCCAGGGCGAATGGCTACACCTTC.